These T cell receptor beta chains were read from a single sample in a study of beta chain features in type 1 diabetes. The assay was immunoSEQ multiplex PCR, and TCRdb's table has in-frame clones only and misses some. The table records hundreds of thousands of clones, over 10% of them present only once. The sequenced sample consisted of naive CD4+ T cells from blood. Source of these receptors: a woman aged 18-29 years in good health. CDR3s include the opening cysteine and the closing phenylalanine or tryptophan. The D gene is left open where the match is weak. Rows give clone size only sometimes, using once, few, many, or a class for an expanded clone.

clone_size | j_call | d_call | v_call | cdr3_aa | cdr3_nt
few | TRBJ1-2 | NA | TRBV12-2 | CASRDPEANYGYTF | TGTGCAAGTCGCGATCCGGAAGCTAACTATGGCTACACCTTC
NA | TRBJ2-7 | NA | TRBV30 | CAWGFNLYEQYF | TGTGCCTGGGGGTTCAATCTCTACGAGCAATACTTC
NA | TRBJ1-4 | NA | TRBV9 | CASSVSGRNEKLFF | TGTGCCAGCAGCGTAAGTGGGCGGAATGAAAAACTGTTTTTT
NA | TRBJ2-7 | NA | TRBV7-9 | CASSRTQGDEQYF | TGTGCCAGCAGCCGAACGCAGGGCGACGAGCAGTACTTC
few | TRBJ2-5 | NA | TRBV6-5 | CASSYSKSEETQYF | TGTGCCAGCAGTTACTCGAAGTCGGAAGAGACCCAGTACTTC
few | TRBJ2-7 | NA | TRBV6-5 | CASRSWGTYEQYF | TGTGCCAGCAGATCATGGGGAACCTACGAGCAGTACTTC
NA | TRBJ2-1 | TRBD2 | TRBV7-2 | CASSPLAGVYNEQFF | TGTGCCAGCAGCCCGCTAGCGGGAGTCTACAATGAGCAGTTCTTC
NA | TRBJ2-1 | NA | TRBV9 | CASSVGSLATYNEQFF | TGTGCCAGCAGCGTAGGGTCCCTAGCTACCTACAATGAGCAGTTCTTC
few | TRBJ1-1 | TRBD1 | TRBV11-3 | CASSLNQDRRTEAFF | TGTGCCAGCAGCTTAAATCAGGACAGGCGGACTGAAGCTTTCTTT
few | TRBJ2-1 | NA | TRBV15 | CATSRDWSFNEQFF | TGTGCCACCAGCAGAGATTGGTCCTTCAATGAGCAGTTCTTC
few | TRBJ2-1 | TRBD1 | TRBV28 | CASRGQGWDEQFF | TGTGCCAGCAGGGGACAGGGGTGGGATGAGCAGTTCTTC
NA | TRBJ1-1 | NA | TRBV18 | CASSPGGGNTEAFF | TGTGCCAGCTCACCAGGTGGCGGGAACACTGAAGCTTTCTTT